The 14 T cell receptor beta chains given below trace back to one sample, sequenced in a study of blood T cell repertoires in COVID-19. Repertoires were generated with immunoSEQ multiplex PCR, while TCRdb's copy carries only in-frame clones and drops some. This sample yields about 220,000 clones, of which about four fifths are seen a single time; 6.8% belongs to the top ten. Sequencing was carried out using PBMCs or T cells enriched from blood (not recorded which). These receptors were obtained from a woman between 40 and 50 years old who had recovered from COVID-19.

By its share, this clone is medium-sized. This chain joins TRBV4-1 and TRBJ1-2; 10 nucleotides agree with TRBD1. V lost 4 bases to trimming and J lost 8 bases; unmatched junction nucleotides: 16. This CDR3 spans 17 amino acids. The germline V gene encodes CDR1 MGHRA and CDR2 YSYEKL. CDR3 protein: CASSPPAGTGAYGGYTF. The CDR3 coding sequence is TGCGCCAGCAGCCCCCCGGCCGGGACAGGGGCGTACGGCGGCTACACCTTC.

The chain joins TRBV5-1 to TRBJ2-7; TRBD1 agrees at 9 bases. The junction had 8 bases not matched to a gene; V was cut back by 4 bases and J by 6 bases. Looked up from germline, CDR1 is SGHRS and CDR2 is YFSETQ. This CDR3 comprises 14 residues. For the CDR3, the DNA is TGCGCCAGCAGCCAGAGACAGGGGGGTGGCGAGCAGTACTTC. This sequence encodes CASSQRQGGGEQYF.

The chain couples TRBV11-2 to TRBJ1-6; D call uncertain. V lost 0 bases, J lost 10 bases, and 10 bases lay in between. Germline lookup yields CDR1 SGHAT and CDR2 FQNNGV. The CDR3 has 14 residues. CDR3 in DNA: TGTGCCAGCAGCTTAGATCGGTCAAGATCACCCCTCCACTTT. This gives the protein CASSLDRSRSPLHF.

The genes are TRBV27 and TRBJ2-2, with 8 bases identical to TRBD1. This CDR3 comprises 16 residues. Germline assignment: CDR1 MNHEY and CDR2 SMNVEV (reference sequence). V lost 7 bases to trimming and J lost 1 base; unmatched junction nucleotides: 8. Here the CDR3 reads CASTPRGTGNTGELFF. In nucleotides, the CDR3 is TGTGCCAGCACCCCCCGAGGGACAGGGAACACCGGGGAGCTGTTTTTT.

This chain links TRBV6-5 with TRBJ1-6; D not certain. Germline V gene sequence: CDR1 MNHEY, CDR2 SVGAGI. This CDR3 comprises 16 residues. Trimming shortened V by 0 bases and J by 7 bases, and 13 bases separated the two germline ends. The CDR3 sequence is CASSYSTGVSNSPLHF. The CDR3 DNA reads TGTGCCAGCAGTTACTCGACCGGGGTATCCAATTCACCCCTCCACTTT.

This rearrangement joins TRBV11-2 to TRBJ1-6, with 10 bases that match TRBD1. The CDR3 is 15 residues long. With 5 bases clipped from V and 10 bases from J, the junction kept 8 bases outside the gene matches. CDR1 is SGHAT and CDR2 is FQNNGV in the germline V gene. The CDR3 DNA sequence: TGTGCCAGCAGCACGGGACAGGGGATCAGATCACCCCTCCACTTT. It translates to CASSTGQGIRSPLHF.

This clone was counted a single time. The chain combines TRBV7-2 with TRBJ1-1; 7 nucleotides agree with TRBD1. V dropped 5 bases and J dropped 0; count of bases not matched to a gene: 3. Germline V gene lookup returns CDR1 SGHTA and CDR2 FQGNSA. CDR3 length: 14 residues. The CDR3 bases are TGTGCCAGCAGCCCGGGGACAGTGAACACTGAAGCTTTCTTT. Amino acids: CASSPGTVNTEAFF.

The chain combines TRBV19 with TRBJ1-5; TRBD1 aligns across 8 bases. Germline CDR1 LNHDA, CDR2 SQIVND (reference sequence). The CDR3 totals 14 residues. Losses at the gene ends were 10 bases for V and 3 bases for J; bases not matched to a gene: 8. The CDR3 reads CATSTGVDNQPQHF. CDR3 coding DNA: TGTGCCACCTCGACAGGGGTAGACAATCAGCCCCAGCATTTT.

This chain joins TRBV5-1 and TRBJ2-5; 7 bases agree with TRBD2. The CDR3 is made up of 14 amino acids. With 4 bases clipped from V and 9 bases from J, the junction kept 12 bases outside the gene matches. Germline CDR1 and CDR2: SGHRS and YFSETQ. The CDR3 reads CASSPGEGGTAQYF. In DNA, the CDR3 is TGCGCCAGCAGCCCGGGGGAGGGCGGGACGGCCCAGTACTTC.

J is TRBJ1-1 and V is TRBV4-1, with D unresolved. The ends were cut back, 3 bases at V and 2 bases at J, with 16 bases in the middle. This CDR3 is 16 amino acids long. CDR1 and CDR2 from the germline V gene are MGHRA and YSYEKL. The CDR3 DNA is TGCGCCAGCAGCCACTGGAGGGCTGGGTACAACACTGAAGCTTTCTTT. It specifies CASSHWRAGYNTEAFF.

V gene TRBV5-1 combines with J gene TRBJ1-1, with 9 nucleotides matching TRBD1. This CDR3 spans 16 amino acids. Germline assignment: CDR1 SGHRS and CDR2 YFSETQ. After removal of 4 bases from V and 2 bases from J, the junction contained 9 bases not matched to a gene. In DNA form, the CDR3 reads TGCGCCAGCAGCCCTGGGGACAGGGTCTCCAACACTGAAGCTTTCTTT. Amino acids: CASSPGDRVSNTEAFF.

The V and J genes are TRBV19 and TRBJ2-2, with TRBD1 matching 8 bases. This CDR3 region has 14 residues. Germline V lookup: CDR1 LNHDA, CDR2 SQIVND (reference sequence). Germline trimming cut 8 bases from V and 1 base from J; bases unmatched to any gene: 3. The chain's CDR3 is CASSDRGNTGELFF. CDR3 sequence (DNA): TGTGCCAGTTCAGACAGGGGGAACACCGGGGAGCTGTTTTTT.

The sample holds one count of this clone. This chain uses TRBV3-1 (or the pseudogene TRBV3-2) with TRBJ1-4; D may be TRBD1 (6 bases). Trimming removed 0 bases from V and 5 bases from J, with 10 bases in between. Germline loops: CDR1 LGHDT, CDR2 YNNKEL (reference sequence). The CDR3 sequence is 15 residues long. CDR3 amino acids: CASSQDVRGNEKLFF. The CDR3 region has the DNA TGTGCCAGCAGCCAAGATGTGAGGGGGAATGAAAAACTGTTTTTT.

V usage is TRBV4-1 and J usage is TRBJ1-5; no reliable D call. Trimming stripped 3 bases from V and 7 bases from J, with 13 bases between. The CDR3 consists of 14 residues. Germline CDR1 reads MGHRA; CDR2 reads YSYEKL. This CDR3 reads CASSQTRVKQPQHF. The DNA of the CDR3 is TGCGCCAGCAGCCAGACGAGGGTTAAACAGCCCCAGCATTTT.